One sample yielded the 27 T cell receptor beta chains listed below, sequenced in a study of CD8+ T cells in alopecia areata. The treatment: oral pan-JAK inhibitor, 5-10 mg twice daily. cDNA reverse transcribed from extracted RNA served as the sequencing template. TCRdb's copy holds only in-frame clones and misses some; the assay was immunoSEQ multiplex PCR. The table shows 150,000 to 200,000 clones, with around 50% occurring only once. Sequencing was performed on CD8+ T cells sorted from blood, taken at week 24, from a patient treated with tofacitinib. All receptors derive from a human donor with alopecia areata.

This clone was seen only a few times. The J gene is TRBJ2-7, the V gene TRBV7-9; TRBD1 is a possible D gene (6 bases). V was clipped by 5 bases and J by 1 base, with 12 bases between them. Germline CDR1 is SEHNR and CDR2 is FQNEAQ (reference sequence). The CDR3 has 14 residues. CDR3 sequence (DNA): TGTGCCAGCAGCCCAGACAGGAGTTCCTACGAGCAGTACTTC. Protein: CASSPDRSSYEQYF.

The chain links TRBV20-1 to TRBJ1-1; TRBD1 might be the D (5 bases). The CDR3 is 10 residues long. Looked up from germline, CDR1 is DFQATT and CDR2 is SNEGSKA (reference sequence). The chain's CDR3 is CRGGDTEAFF. In nucleotides, the CDR3 is TGCAGGGGGGGGGATACTGAAGCTTTCTTT.

On this clone: The same CDR3 is also encoded by other DNA sequences in this sample. The CDR3 DNA follows: TGTGCCAGCAGCTTTCCGACAGCAAACACTGAAGCTTTCTTT. Its translation: CASSFPTANTEAFF. This rearrangement joins TRBV13 to TRBJ1-1, with D possibly being TRBD1 (5 bases). This CDR3 has 14 residues. The V end was cut by 3 bases, the J end by 2 bases, with 10 bases between. Germline CDR1 PRHDT, CDR2 FYEKMQ (reference sequence).

This sequence joins TRBV4-1 and TRBJ2-7; TRBD2 is a possible D gene (6 bases). The CDR3 extends over 17 amino acids. The V gene lost 3 bases and the J gene lost 3 bases, with 21 bases spanning the gap. Germline V gene data show CDR1 as MGHRA and CDR2 as YSYEKL. CDR3: CASSQAGTGTGGYEQYF. CDR3 sequence (DNA): TGCGCCAGCAGCCAGGCGGGAACCGGGACCGGAGGCTACGAGCAGTACTTC.

This clone was counted between two and nine times. This chain links TRBV5-1 with TRBJ2-1; D is unresolved. The CDR3 is made up of 13 amino acids. Germline loops: CDR1 SGHRS, CDR2 YFSETQ. V gave up 4 bases and J gave up 2 bases, with 7 bases separating them. As DNA, the CDR3 is TGCGCCAGCAGCCCAGCCCCCTACAATGAGCAGTTCTTC. Amino acid sequence: CASSPAPYNEQFF.

The genes are TRBV2 and TRBJ2-7; 10 bases line up with TRBD1. Germline loops: CDR1 SNHLY, CDR2 FYNNEI. This CDR3 region has 14 residues. Losses at the gene ends were 4 bases for V and 3 bases for J; bases not matched to a gene: 3. CDR3 sequence reads: CASSVGTGDYEQYF. DNA of the CDR3: TGTGCCAGCAGTGTAGGGACAGGGGACTACGAGCAGTACTTC.

The rearrangement joins TRBV25-1 to TRBJ2-7; D ambiguous. Germline CDR1 is MGHDK and CDR2 is SYGVNS. The ends were cut back, 3 bases at V and 3 bases at J, with 3 bases in the middle. This CDR3 contains 11 residues. Written as DNA, the CDR3 is TGTGCCAGCAGTGACCACTACGAGCAGTACTTC. Amino acids: CASSDHYEQYF.

The J gene is TRBJ2-1, the V gene TRBV25-1; D gene ambiguous. Looked up from germline, CDR1 is MGHDK and CDR2 is SYGVNS. There are 14 residues in the CDR3. V lost 3 bases, J lost 4 bases, and 10 bases lay in between. The CDR3 sequence: CASSEAVLYNEQFF. Written as DNA, the CDR3 is TGTGCCAGCAGTGAGGCAGTACTGTACAATGAGCAGTTCTTC.

This clone was observed once. The chain is built from TRBV5-5 and TRBJ2-7; maybe TRBD2 (6 bases). V was shortened by 4 bases and J by 7 bases, with 18 bases between the two germline ends. Germline CDR1 reads SGHKS; CDR2 reads YYEKEE (reference sequence). CDR3 length: 14 amino acids. The CDR3 coding sequence is TGTGCCAGCAGCAGCCCGGGACTCCCTTCGGAGCAGTACTTC. This sequence encodes CASSSPGLPSEQYF.

The V call is TRBV5-1, the J call TRBJ2-3; D remains unclear. Germline CDR1 and CDR2: SGHRS and YFSETQ. This CDR3 spans 14 amino acids. Trimming shortened V by 0 bases and J by 1 base, and 6 bases separated the two germline ends. DNA of the CDR3: TGCGCCAGCAGCTTGGTTCGATGCACAGATACGCAGTATTTT. Translation gives CASSLVRCTDTQYF.

The rearrangement uses TRBV7-8 and TRBJ1-5; tentatively, D is TRBD1 (6 bases). The CDR3 loop spans 15 amino acids. Germline V gene sequence: CDR1 SGHVS, CDR2 FQNEAQ. Between the trimmed V and J ends, which lost 5 bases and 3 bases, there was a span of 14 bases. The CDR3 nucleotides read TGTGCCAGCAGCGGAGCGGGGGCCGACAATCAGCCCCAGCATTTT. Protein product: CASSGAGADNQPQHF. Full variable domain (remainder filled in from reference TRBV7-8 and TRBJ1-5): GAGVSQSPRYKVAKRGQDVALRCDPISGHVSLFWYQQALGQGPEFLTYFQNEAQLDKSGLPSDRFFAERPEGSVSTLKIQRTQQEDSAVYLCASSGAGADNQPQHFGDGTRLSIL.

This chain connects TRBV4-1 to TRBJ1-1; 8 bases match TRBD1. This CDR3 spans 16 amino acids. V dropped 0 bases and J dropped 1; count of bases not matched to a gene: 4. Per germline, CDR1 MGHRA and CDR2 YSYEKL. CDR3 amino acids: CASSQERTGSNTEAFF. The CDR3 region has the DNA TGCGCCAGCAGCCAAGAGAGGACAGGGTCGAACACTGAAGCTTTCTTT.

V and J are TRBV7-9 and TRBJ2-1; no clear D. V was clipped by 5 bases and J by 5 bases, with 16 bases between them. The CDR3 spans 15 residues. Germline V gene sequence: CDR1 SEHNR, CDR2 FQNEAQ (reference sequence). CDR3 sequence: CASSNRALLNNEQFF. DNA of the CDR3: TGTGCCAGCAGCAACCGGGCCCTCCTAAACAATGAGCAGTTCTTC.

The chain recombines TRBV14 with TRBJ1-1; D is undetermined. From germline, CDR1 is SGHDN and CDR2 FVKESK. Trimming shortened V by 1 base and J by 0 bases, and 15 bases separated the two germline ends. The CDR3 is 17 amino acids. CDR3 sequence (DNA): TGTGCCAGCAGCCAAGGGGGTTGGGGAGCGTTGAACACTGAAGCTTTCTTT. Translating it yields CASSQGGWGALNTEAFF. Using reference TRBV14 and TRBJ1-1 for the parts outside the CDR3, the full variable domain is EAGVTQFPSHSVIEKGQTVTLRCDPISGHDNLYWYRRVMGKEIKFLLHFVKESKQDESGMPNNRFLAERTGGTYSTLKVQPAELEDSGVYFCASSQGGWGALNTEAFFGQGTRLTVV.

CDR3 nucleotides: TGCGCCAGCAGCCAAGGTGCAGTAACCGGGACACGCTCCTACGAGCAGTACTTC. Translating gives CASSQGAVTGTRSYEQYF. The chain uses TRBV4-1 and TRBJ2-7; D might be TRBD1 (6 bases). The germline gives CDR1 MGHRA, CDR2 YSYEKL. This CDR3 region has 18 residues. Trimming left V 1 base short and J 0 bases short, with 19 bases between.

The chain has TRBV5-6 and TRBJ1-2; D is possibly TRBD1 (5 bases). The CDR3 is made up of 16 amino acids. Trimming removed 4 bases from V and 7 bases from J, with 23 bases in between. Germline V gene lookup returns CDR1 SGHDT and CDR2 YYEEEE. In DNA, the CDR3 is TGTGCCAGCAGCCCACCTCGGGGGGACCAGCGGGGTGGCTACACCTTC. This sequence encodes CASSPPRGDQRGGYTF.

This clone was seen more than once but under ten times. The V gene is TRBV30, the J gene TRBJ1-2; TRBD1 aligns across 8 bases. Losses at the gene ends were 2 bases for V and 6 bases for J; bases not matched to a gene: 5. CDR3 size: 13 residues. Germline V gene lookup returns CDR1 GTSNPN and CDR2 SVGIG (reference sequence). Here the CDR3 DNA reads TGTGCCTGGAGTACGACAGGGGTGGATGGCTACACCTTC. Translated: CAWSTTGVDGYTF.

The genes are TRBV2 and TRBJ2-7, with a tentative D call TRBD2 (5 bases). Per the germline V gene, CDR1 is SNHLY and CDR2 is FYNNEI. This CDR3 has 15 residues. Between the trimmed V and J ends, which lost 6 bases and 1 base, there was a span of 16 bases. The CDR3 bases are TGTGCCAGCAGCGACCTAGGCGGGCAGTCCTACGAGCAGTACTTC. This sequence encodes CASSDLGGQSYEQYF.

The CDR3, as DNA: TGCGCCAGCAATGCGCGGGGGGGCCTCTACAATGAGCAGTTCTTC. This sequence encodes CASNARGGLYNEQFF. This rearrangement joins TRBV10-2 to TRBJ2-1, with TRBD2 matching over 9 bases. V lost 7 bases, J lost 3 bases, and 7 bases stayed unmatched. Germline lookup yields CDR1 WSHSY and CDR2 SAAADI. There are 15 residues in the CDR3.

This chain links TRBV27 with TRBJ2-5; D is unclear. The ends were cut back, 5 bases at V and 5 bases at J, with 9 bases in the middle. CDR1 is MNHEY, CDR2 SMNVEV, per germline (reference sequence). This CDR3 region has 12 residues. DNA for the CDR3: TGTGCCAGCAGTCCCAACCGGGAGACCCAGTACTTC. Translating gives CASSPNRETQYF.

There are a few counts of this clone. The chain joins TRBV29-1 to TRBJ1-2; the D gene is possibly TRBD1 (5 bases). CDR1 is SQVTM and CDR2 is ANQGSEA in the germline V gene. The CDR3 covers 15 residues. Trimming shortened V by 3 bases and J by 4 bases, and 18 bases separated the two germline ends. The DNA of the CDR3 is TGCAGCGTTGAGGACAAGGACGTACGCGGCTATGGCTACACCTTC. It encodes CSVEDKDVRGYGYTF.

J is TRBJ1-6 and V is TRBV13; D remains ambiguous. The V and J ends lost 0 bases and 9 bases respectively, with 9 bases between them. CDR1 and CDR2 from the germline V gene are PRHDT and FYEKMQ (reference sequence). The CDR3 spans 14 residues. The CDR3 loop is CASSLGHQTSPLHF. The CDR3 DNA reads TGTGCCAGCAGCTTAGGTCACCAAACTTCACCCCTCCACTTT.

This clone was detected only a few times. The CDR3: CASSPSSVGAVTEAFF. CDR3 bases: TGTGCCAGCAGCCCATCCTCGGTGGGGGCAGTCACTGAAGCTTTCTTT. The chain has TRBV7-9 and TRBJ1-1; perhaps TRBD1 as D (6 bases). Germline assignment: CDR1 SEHNR and CDR2 FQNEAQ (reference sequence). The CDR3 sequence is 16 residues long. V was shortened by 5 bases and J by 4 bases, with 20 bases between the two germline ends.

The J gene is TRBJ2-6, the V gene TRBV30; unclear D gene. The CDR3 extends over 14 amino acids. Germline V CDR1 and CDR2: GTSNPN, SVGIG (reference sequence). V was pared by 6 bases and J by 2 bases, with 11 bases between. As DNA, the CDR3 is TGTGCCTGCCGGGCGGAAGCTGGGGCCAACGTCCTGACTTTC. This gives the protein CACRAEAGANVLTF.

This sequence joins TRBV7-9 and TRBJ2-1; D remains ambiguous. The CDR3 loop spans 14 amino acids. V lost 9 bases to trimming and J lost 5 bases, with 17 bases between them. Per germline, CDR1 SEHNR and CDR2 FQNEAQ (reference sequence). CDR3 DNA: TGTGCCAGTCTGGGAATGGCAGCTCACAATGAGCAGTTCTTC. Its protein is CASLGMAAHNEQFF.

This chain connects TRBV2 to TRBJ2-5; D might be TRBD2 (5 bases). Germline V gene sequence: CDR1 SNHLY, CDR2 FYNNEI. V dropped 6 bases and J dropped 1 base, with 12 bases sitting between them. CDR3 length equals 14 residues. CDR3 DNA sequence: TGTGCCAGCAGCCCCGGACTGGCCCAAGAGACCCAGTACTTC. Its translation: CASSPGLAQETQYF.

Points on this clone: Other DNA sequences of this sample code for an identical CDR3. The chain joins TRBV5-1 to TRBJ2-7; TRBD1 agrees at 8 bases. Per the germline V gene, CDR1 is SGHRS and CDR2 is YFSETQ. The CDR3 is made up of 14 amino acids. V was clipped by 0 bases and J by 5 bases; unmatched bases: 4. CDR3 DNA sequence: TGCGCCAGCAGCTTGGTAGCAGGGGGCGACGAGCAGTACTTC. Protein: CASSLVAGGDEQYF.